This passage covers 11 T cell receptor beta chains from one sample sequenced in a study of a mutant IDH1 vaccine in newly diagnosed glioma. Generated by immunoSEQ multiplex PCR, the TCRdb table keeps only in-frame clones and is missing some. The sample lists over 45,000 clones; about 80% were seen once. No antigen has been assigned to these receptors. Stated time point: week 23, last vaccination. The investigators gave 300 ug of mutant IDH1 20-mer peptide in each vaccine dose, together with topical imiquimod. The material was PBMCs, obtained from a glioma patient whose treatment included an IDH1 peptide vaccine. The receptors come from a man aged 35 to 55 with glioma.

The rearrangement uses TRBV6-6 and TRBJ2-7, with TRBD2 matching over 10 bases. With 6 bases clipped from V and 6 bases from J, the junction kept 11 bases outside the gene matches. Per the germline V gene, CDR1 is MNHNY and CDR2 is SVGAGI (reference sequence). The CDR3 runs to 15 residues. CDR3 loop: CASSYSGGAGVEQYF. CDR3 bases: TGTGCCAGCAGCTACAGCGGGGGGGCGGGCGTCGAGCAGTACTTC.

This sequence joins TRBV11-2 and TRBJ2-7, with 8 nucleotides matching TRBD1. There are 13 residues in the CDR3. The germline gives CDR1 SGHAT, CDR2 FQNNGV. The junction had 4 bases not matched to a gene; V was cut back by 5 bases and J by 4 bases. This CDR3 is CASSATGDYEQYF. CDR3 coding DNA: TGTGCCAGCAGCGCGACAGGGGATTACGAGCAGTACTTC.

CDR3 region: CASSNAGNEKLFF. The DNA for the CDR3 is TGCGCCAGCAGCAACGCGGGGAATGAAAAACTGTTTTTT. The chain uses TRBV5-1 and TRBJ1-4; D uncertain. CDR1 is SGHRS, CDR2 YFSETQ, per germline. V lost 4 bases and J 5 bases, leaving 9 bases between the germline ends. The CDR3 consists of 13 residues.

The DNA of the CDR3 is TGCGCCAGCAGTGAGTCGGGGAGGGACACAGATACGCAGTATTTT. Its protein is CASSESGRDTDTQYF. The chain couples TRBV10-1 to TRBJ2-3; 7 positions match TRBD2. Unmatched junction bases numbered 2, after V lost 0 bases and J lost 2 bases. CDR1 and CDR2 from the germline V gene are WNHNN and SYGVQD (reference sequence). The CDR3 runs 15 residues.

The rearrangement joins TRBV30 to TRBJ1-6; TRBD1 matches at 8 bases. CDR3 length equals 15 residues. J was trimmed by 7 bases and V by 0 bases; bases with no gene match: 5. Germline CDR1 GTSNPN, CDR2 SVGIG (reference sequence). CDR3 sequence: CAWSVSGQGNSPLHF. For the CDR3, the DNA is TGTGCCTGGAGTGTATCCGGACAGGGAAATTCACCCCTCCACTTT.

This chain links TRBV5-1 with TRBJ1-1; 9 bases line up with TRBD1. With V trimmed by 0 bases and J by 3 bases, 6 bases remained unmatched. In germline, CDR1 is SGHRS, CDR2 YFSETQ. CDR3 length: 16 amino acids. The CDR3 sequence: CASSLVTGGADTEAFF. The CDR3 DNA sequence: TGCGCCAGCAGCTTGGTTACAGGGGGCGCGGACACTGAAGCTTTCTTT.

The gene calls are TRBV6-6 and TRBJ2-1, with a possible D match to TRBD1 (6 bases). V lost 2 bases and J lost 3, with 8 bases in between. CDR3 length: 14 amino acids. Germline CDR1 is MNHNY and CDR2 is SVGAGI (reference sequence). CDR3 sequence: CASSYQDSYNEQFF. Here the CDR3 DNA reads TGTGCCAGCAGTTACCAGGACAGCTACAATGAGCAGTTCTTC.

The chain links TRBV6-5 to TRBJ2-1, with TRBD2 identical over 11 bases. Germline assignment: CDR1 MNHEY and CDR2 SVGAGI. CDR3 size: 14 residues. V shed 6 bases and J 9 bases; nucleotides not matched to a gene: 7. For the CDR3, the DNA is TGTGCCAGCAGCCTTAGCGGGGGGGCCTTTGAGCAGTTCTTC. This codes for CASSLSGGAFEQFF.

J is TRBJ1-5 and V is TRBV23-1; possible D gene TRBD1, 5 bases. TRBV23-1 is an ORF, and what it does is uncertain. The CDR3 runs 14 residues. V lost 0 bases to trimming and J lost 7 bases, with 10 bases between them. Here the CDR3 reads CASSQSPGKQPQHF. In DNA, the CDR3 is TGCGCCAGCAGTCAATCGCCAGGGAAACAGCCCCAGCATTTT.

The chain carries TRBV2 and TRBJ2-1, with TRBD1 identical over 9 bases. The ends lost 6 bases at V and 1 base at J; junction bases unmatched: 4. CDR3 length equals 15 residues. Germline V CDR1 and CDR2: SNHLY, FYNNEI. The CDR3, as DNA: TGTGCCAGCAGCGATGGGACAGGGTCCTACAATGAGCAGTTCTTC. Translating gives CASSDGTGSYNEQFF.

The chain is built from TRBV5-1 and TRBJ2-7; 10 bases fit TRBD2. V lost 2 bases to trimming and J lost 7 bases; unmatched junction nucleotides: 12. This CDR3 is built from 16 residues. Germline values: CDR1 SGHRS, CDR2 YFSETQ. The CDR3 DNA sequence: TGCGCCAGCAGCTTCGGTTCGAGCGGGGGGGCCAGAGAGCAGTACTTC. Translation gives CASSFGSSGGAREQYF.